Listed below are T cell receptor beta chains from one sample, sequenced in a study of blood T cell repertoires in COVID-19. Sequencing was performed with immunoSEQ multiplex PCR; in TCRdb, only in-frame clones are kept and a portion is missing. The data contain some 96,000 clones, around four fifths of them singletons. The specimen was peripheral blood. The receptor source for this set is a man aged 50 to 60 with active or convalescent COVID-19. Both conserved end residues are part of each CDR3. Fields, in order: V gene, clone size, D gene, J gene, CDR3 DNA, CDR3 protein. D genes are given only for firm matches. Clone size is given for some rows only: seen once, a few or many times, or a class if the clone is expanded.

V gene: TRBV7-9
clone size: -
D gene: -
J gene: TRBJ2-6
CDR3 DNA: TGTGCCAGCTCCTCACAGGGTAATGGGGCCAACGTCCTGACTTTC
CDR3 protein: CASSSQGNGANVLTF

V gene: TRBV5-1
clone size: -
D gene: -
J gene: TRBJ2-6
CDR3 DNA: TGCGCCAGCAGCTTCGGGCAGGGAATGACTGGGGCCAACGTCCTGACTTTC
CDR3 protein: CASSFGQGMTGANVLTF

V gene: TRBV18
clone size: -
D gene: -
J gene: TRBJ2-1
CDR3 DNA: TGTGCCAGCTCCACGATGAGGAATGAGCAGTTCTTC
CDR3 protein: CASSTMRNEQFF

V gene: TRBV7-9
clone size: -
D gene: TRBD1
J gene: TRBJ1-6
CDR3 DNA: TGTGCCAGCAGCACAACCGGGACAGGGTTCTCACCCCTCCACTTT
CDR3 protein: CASSTTGTGFSPLHF

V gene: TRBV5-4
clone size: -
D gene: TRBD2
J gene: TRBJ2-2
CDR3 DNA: TGTGCCAGCAGCTTTGAGCGGGGTTACAACACCGGGGAGCTGTTTTTT
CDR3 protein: CASSFERGYNTGELFF

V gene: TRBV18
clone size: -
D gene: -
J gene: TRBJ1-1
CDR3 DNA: TGTGCCAGCTCGCCGTTTGAGGGACAAATGAACACTGAAGCTTTCTTT
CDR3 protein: CASSPFEGQMNTEAFF

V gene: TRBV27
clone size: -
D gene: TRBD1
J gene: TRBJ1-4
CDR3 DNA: TGTGCCAGCACCCGGACAGGGTTTAATGAAAAACTGTTTTTT
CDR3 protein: CASTRTGFNEKLFF

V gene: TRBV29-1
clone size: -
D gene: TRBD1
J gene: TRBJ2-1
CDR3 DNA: TGCAGCGCACAGGGGGCTCTCCCCTTCAGCTCCTACAATGAGCAGTTCTTC
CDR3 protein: CSAQGALPFSSYNEQFF

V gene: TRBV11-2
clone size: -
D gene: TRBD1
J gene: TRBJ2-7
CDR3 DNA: TGTGCCAGCAGCTTTAGACAGGGATTAAACGAGCAGTACTTC
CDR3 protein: CASSFRQGLNEQYF

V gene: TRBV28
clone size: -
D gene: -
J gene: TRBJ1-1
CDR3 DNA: TGTGCCAGCAGGCCAGGGTTGGGAGCTTTCTTT
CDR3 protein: CASRPGLGAFF

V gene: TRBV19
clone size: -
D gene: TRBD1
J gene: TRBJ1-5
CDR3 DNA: TGTGCCAGTAGGGGGGGGACAGGGCACAATCAGCCCCAGCATTTT
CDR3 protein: CASRGGTGHNQPQHF

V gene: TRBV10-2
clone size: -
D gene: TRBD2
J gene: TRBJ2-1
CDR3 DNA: TGCGCCAGCATTTCCAGCGGGAGGGACGATGAGCAGTTCTTC
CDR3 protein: CASISSGRDDEQFF

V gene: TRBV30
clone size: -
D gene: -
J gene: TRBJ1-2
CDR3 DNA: TGTGCCTGGAGTGTACAATTGGACAGAGCGTACACCTTC
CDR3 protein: CAWSVQLDRAYTF

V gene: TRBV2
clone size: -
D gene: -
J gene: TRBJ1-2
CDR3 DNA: TGTGCCAGCAGTGCGAGGCCGAACTATGGCTACACCTTC
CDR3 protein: CASSARPNYGYTF

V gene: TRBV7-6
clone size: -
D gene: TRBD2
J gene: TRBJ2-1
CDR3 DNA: TGTGCCAGCAGGCGTACTAGCGGGAGCCACAATGAGCAGTTCTTC
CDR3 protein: CASRRTSGSHNEQFF

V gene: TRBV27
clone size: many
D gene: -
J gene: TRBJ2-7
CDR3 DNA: TGTGCCAGCAGTATTACTCTCCGGCCGGGAGAGCAGTACTTC
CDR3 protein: CASSITLRPGEQYF

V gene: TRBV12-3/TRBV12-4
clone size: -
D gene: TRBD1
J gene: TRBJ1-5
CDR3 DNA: TGTGCCAGCAGTTTGGACAGGGTCGGAATCCCGCATTTT
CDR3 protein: CASSLDRVGIPHF

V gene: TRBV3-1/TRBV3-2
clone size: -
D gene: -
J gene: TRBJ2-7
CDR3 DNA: TGTGCCAGCATCCCTCCTCCGGACAAGACCTACGAGCAGTACTTC
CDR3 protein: CASIPPPDKTYEQYF

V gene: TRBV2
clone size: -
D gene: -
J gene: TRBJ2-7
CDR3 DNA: TGTGCCAGCAGTGAGAATACGGGAAACGAGCAGTACTTC
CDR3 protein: CASSENTGNEQYF

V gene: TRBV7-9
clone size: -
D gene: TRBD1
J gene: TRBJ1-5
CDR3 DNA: TGTGCCAGCAGCCTCACAGGGGGCAATCAGCCCCAGCATTTT
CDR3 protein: CASSLTGGNQPQHF

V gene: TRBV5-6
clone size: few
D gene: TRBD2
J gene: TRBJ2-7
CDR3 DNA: TGTGCCAGCAGCTTGAGGACTAGGAACCCCTACGAGCAGTACTTC
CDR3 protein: CASSLRTRNPYEQYF

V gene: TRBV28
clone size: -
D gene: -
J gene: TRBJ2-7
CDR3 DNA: TGTGCCAGCCTCGGCCTTGGCGGACAAAGCACCTACGAGCAGTACTTC
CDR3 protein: CASLGLGGQSTYEQYF

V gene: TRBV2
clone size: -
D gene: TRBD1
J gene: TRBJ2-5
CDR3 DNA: TGTGCCAGCAGCTACCGCCCCGGACAGGGCCAGACCCAGTACTTC
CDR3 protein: CASSYRPGQGQTQYF

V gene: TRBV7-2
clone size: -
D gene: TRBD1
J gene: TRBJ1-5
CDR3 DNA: TGTGCCAGCAGCCCTATCGGACAGGGCAATCAGCCCCAGCATTTT
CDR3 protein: CASSPIGQGNQPQHF

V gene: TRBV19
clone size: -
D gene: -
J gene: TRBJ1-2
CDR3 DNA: TGTGCCAGTAGTCGACAGGCGGACTATGGCTACACCTTC
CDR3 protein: CASSRQADYGYTF

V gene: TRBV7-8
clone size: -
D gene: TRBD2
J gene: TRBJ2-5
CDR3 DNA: TGTGCCAGCAGCCGACTAGCGGGAGGGCCGGGGGAGACCCAGTACTTC
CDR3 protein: CASSRLAGGPGETQYF

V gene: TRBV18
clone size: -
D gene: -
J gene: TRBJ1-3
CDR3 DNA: TGTGCCAGCTCCCCCGGGAGGTCAGGAGGAAACACCATATATTTT
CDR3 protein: CASSPGRSGGNTIYF

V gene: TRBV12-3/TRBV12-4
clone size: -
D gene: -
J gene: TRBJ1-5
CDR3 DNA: TGTGCCAGCAGTCCTACAGGGTTCCAGCCCCAGCATTTT
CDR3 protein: CASSPTGFQPQHF

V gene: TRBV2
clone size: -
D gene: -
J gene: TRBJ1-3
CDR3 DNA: TGTGCCAGCGGCCCCCGACAGATCTCTGGAAACACCATATATTTT
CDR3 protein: CASGPRQISGNTIYF

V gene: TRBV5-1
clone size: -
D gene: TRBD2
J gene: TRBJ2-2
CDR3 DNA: TGCGCCAGCAGCCTAGCGGTAATAAACACCGGGGAGCTGTTTTTT
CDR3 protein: CASSLAVINTGELFF

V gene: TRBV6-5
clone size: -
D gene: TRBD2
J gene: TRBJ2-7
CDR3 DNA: TGTGCCAGCAGGGGGACCGGGACTAGCGGTTACGAGCAGTACTTC
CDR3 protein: CASRGTGTSGYEQYF

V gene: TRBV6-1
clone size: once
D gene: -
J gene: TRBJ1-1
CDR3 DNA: TGTGCCAGCAGTGAATATCCCGGGGGGGGGAACACTGAAGCTTTCTTT
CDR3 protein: CASSEYPGGGNTEAFF

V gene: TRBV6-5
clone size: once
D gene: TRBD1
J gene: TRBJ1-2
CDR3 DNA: TGTGCCAGCAGTTACTCCCGGACAGGGGGCAACTATGGCTACACCTTC
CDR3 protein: CASSYSRTGGNYGYTF

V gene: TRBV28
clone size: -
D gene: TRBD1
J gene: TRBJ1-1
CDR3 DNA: TGTGCCAGCAGTCCCTCCTCAGGGGGGAGCATGAACACTGAAGCTTTCTTT
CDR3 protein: CASSPSSGGSMNTEAFF

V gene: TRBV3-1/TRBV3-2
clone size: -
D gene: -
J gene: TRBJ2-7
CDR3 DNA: TGTGCCAGCAGCAACGACAGGTTTTCCTACGAGCAGTACTTC
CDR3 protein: CASSNDRFSYEQYF

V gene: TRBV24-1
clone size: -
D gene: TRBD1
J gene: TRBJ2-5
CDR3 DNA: TGTGCCACCAGTGACTCCTCCGGGACAGGGTACCAAGAGACCCAGTACTTC
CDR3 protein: CATSDSSGTGYQETQYF

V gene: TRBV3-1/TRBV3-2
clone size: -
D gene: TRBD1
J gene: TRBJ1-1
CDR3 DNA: TGTGCCAGCAGCCAAGTAGACAGGGCCACTGAAGCTTTCTTT
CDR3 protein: CASSQVDRATEAFF

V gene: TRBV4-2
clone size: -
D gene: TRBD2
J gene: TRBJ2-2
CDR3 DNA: TGTGCCAGCAGCCGTCGACTAGCGCTTAACACCGGGGAGCTGTTTTTT
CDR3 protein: CASSRRLALNTGELFF

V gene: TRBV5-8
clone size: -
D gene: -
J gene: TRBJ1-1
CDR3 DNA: TGTGCCAGCAGCTTGAGCTTTGAAGCTTTCTTT
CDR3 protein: CASSLSFEAFF

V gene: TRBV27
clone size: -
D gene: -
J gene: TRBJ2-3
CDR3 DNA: TGTGCCAGCAGTCAAGCAGGGGACACGTGGGATACGCAGTATTTT
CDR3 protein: CASSQAGDTWDTQYF

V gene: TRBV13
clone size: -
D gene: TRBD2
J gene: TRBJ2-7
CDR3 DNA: TGTGCCAGCAGCTTAGGCCGAGCGGGAGGTAACTACGAGCAGTACTTC
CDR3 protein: CASSLGRAGGNYEQYF

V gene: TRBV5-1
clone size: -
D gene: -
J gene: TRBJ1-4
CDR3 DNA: TGCGCCAGCAGCCCGGAGACAGCGAATAATGAAAAACTGTTTTTT
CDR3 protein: CASSPETANNEKLFF

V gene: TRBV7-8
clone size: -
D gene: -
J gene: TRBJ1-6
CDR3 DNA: TGTGCCAGCAGCTCTTACACGTCCGGACAGCGACATTCACCCCTCCACTTT
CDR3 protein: CASSSYTSGQRHSPLHF

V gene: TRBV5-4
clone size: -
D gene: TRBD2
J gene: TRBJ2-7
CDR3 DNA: TGTGCCAGCAGAACTAGCGGGAGTCTCTACGAGCAGTACTTC
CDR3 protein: CASRTSGSLYEQYF

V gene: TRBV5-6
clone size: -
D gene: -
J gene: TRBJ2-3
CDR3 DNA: TGTGCCAGCAGCTTGGGGGGACACCTCACAGATACGCAGTATTTT
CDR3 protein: CASSLGGHLTDTQYF

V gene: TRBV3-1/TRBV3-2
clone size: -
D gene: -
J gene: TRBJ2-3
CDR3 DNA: TGTGCCAGCAGCCAAGATCCGGCGGCTAGCACAGATACGCAGTATTTT
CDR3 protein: CASSQDPAASTDTQYF

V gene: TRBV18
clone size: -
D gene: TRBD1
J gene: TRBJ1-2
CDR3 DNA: TGTGCCAGCTCGAGCCTCGGACAGGGGAACTATGGCTACACCTTC
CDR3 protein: CASSSLGQGNYGYTF

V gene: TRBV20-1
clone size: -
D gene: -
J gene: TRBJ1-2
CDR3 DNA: TGCAGTGCTAGGAGCGAGTTTGGCTACACCTTC
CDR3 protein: CSARSEFGYTF

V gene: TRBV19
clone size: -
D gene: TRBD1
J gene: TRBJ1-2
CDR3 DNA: TGTGCCAGCACGCTGGGACAGGCCTATGGCTACACCTTC
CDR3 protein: CASTLGQAYGYTF

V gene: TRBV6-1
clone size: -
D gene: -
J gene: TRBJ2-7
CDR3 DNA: TGTGCCAGCAGTGAAGTGTTTGAGGGCGAGCAGTACTTC
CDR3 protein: CASSEVFEGEQYF